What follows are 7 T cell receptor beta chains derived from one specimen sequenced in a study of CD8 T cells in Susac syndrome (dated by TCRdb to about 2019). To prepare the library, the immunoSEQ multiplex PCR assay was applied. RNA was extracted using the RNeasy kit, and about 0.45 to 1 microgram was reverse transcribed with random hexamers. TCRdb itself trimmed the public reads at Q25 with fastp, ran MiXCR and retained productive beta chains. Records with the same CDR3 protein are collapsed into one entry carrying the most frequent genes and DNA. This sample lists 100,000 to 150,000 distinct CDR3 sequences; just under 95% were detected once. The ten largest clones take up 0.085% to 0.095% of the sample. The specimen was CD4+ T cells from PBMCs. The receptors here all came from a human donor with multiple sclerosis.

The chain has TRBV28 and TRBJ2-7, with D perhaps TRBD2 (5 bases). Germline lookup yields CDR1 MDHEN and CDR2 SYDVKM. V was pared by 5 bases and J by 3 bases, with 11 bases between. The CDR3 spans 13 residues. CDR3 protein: CASSEGPIYEQYF. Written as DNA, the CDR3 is TGTGCCAGCAGTGAGGGTCCGATCTACGAGCAGTACTTC.

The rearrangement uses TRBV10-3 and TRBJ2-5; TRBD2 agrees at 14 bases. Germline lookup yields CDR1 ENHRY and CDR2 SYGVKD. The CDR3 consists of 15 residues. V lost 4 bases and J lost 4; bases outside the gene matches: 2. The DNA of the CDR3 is TGTGCCATCAGTGGGACTAGCGGGGGGCCAGAGACCCAGTACTTC. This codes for CAISGTSGGPETQYF.

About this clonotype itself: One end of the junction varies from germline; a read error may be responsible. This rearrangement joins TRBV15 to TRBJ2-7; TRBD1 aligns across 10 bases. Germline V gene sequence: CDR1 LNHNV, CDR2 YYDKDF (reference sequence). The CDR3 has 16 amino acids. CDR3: CATSGFDGTGVYERYF. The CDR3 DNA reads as TGTGCCACCAGCGGGTTTGACGGGACAGGGGTCTACGAGCGGTACTTC.

CDR3 residues: CASSYPGQGTYEAFF. CDR3 sequence (DNA): TGTGCCAGCAGTTATCCCGGACAGGGAACTTATGAAGCTTTCTTT. The chain couples TRBV6-5 to TRBJ1-1; TRBD1 aligns across 8 bases. Germline CDR1 is MNHEY and CDR2 is SVGAGI. Trimming took 3 bases from V and 7 from J; bases not matched to a gene: 10. The CDR3 is 15 amino acids.

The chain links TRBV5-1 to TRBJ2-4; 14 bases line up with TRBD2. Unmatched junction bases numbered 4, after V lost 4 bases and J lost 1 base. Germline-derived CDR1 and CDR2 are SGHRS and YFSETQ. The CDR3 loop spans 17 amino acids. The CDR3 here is CASSPRTSGGAKNIQYF. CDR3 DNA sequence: TGCGCCAGCAGCCCCCGGACTAGCGGGGGGGCCAAAAACATTCAGTACTTC.

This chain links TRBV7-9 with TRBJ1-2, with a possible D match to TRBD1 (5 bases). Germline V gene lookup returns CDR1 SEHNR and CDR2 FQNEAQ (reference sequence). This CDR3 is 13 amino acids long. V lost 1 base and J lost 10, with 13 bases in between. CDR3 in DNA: TGTGCCAGCAGCTTAGGGCAGGGATCAGTCTACACCTTC. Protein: CASSLGQGSVYTF.

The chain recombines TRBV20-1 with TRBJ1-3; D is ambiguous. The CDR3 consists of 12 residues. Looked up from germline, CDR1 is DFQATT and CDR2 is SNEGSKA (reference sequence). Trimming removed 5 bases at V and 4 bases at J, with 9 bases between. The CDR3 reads CSARDPGNTIYF. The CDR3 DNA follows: TGCAGTGCTCGGGATCCGGGAAACACCATATATTTT.